This section outlines one T cell receptor (beta chain) sequence together with its context. The antigen it recognizes is unknown. Base-call qualities are not available, and no considerably larger clone is one nucleotide away. These data are taken from a study of T cell responses to AZD1222 COVID-19 vaccine (TCRdb year 2021). The study in broad terms: TCR sequencing was performed for about 250 trial participants, of whom 200 to 220 were given two doses of AZD1222 and 26 were given two doses of MenACWY control vaccine. Trial participants were enrolled by age into subgroups of 18-55, 56-69 and 70-plus years, and around 140, 26 and 57 TCR-sequenced participants, respectively, were included in these subgroups. Results the study describes overall, beyond this receptor: The 56-69-year group was small, and its depth increase did not reach significance, likely because of low power. After two AZD1222 doses, spike-specific TCR breadth and depth were significantly higher than at day 0 and than in MenACWY recipients. Nearly half of unique spike-specific TCRs reportedly recognized epitopes outside regions mutated in the B.1.351 and B.1.1.7 variants. Participants were mostly white British and included more females than males, and it was suggested by the authors that clonal diversity may have been underestimated. Vaccine-associated CD4 TCRs spanned the whole spike protein, with dominant responses in regions 160-218 and 743-854. Because no samples from the day 14 peak response were available, repertoires could be characterized only after the peak T cell response. Conclusions about previously exposed vaccinees were limited because only a handful of AZD1222 recipients were SARS-CoV-2 seropositive at baseline.

This specimen's time point label, interpreted: about 28 days (+/-7) after the second vaccine dose. AZD1222 recipients with second doses at about 4 weeks or about 12 weeks were pooled, because spike-specific TCR depth and breadth did not differ between schedules. Vaccinee samples were obtained from the UK trials COV001 and COV002, which included a single-blind randomized controlled phase 2/3 trial of AZD1222 (ChAdOx1 nCoV-19) in healthy adults. For TCRbeta chain sequencing, PBMC samples from trial participants were taken at day 0 and at day 28 after the second dose. The CDR3 regions of human TCRbeta chains were analyzed by immunosequencing. The authors' analysis ran thus. Repertoire TCRs were checked for matches against a reference library of SARS-CoV-2-specific TCRs that had been generated using the MIRA antigen-specificity platform. Breadth meant the fraction of unique TCRs that were SARS-CoV-2-associated, whereas depth meant the fraction of total T cells that were SARS-CoV-2-associated. Using the MIRA data, each spike-specific TCR was mapped to the spike region that the TCR reacts to and placed in a CD4 or CD8 class. Log10-transformed breadth and depth values were compared by one-way ANOVA with Sidak's multiple comparisons tests. Entries here come from immuneACCESS through TCRdb and include only in-frame sequences with V and J called. Some clones fail to appear in such tables; in the studies checked, an unresolved V gene covers under half of the shortfall, and the cause of the remainder is unknown. That table is the source of V, J and clone size, and D and trimming were worked out from the DNA. The sample table contains about 120,000 clones; only one count was recorded for around 93% of them. The ten largest clonotypes hold 2.5% to 3.5% of the sample.

CDR3 length: 11 amino acids, cysteine to phenylalanine. Just CDR3 DNA is preserved here, 33 bases in frame from base 1. Taken from the germline V gene, the CDR1 and CDR2 loops are MNHEY and SVGAGI. V is pared back by 7 bases and J by 3 bases, with 7 bases lying between the germline termini. The chain links TRBV6-5 with TRBJ2-7; confidence is insufficient to name the D gene. This receptor was obtained from an adult who received the AZD1222 COVID-19 vaccine. The sequencing here drew on peripheral blood, taken 28 days after the second AZD1222 dose. The nucleotide sequence reads TGTGCCAGCACGTTTAACTACGAGCAGTACTTC. Translated, it gives CASTFNYEQYF.